This TCR beta chain was recorded in a study of T cell responses to AZD1222 COVID-19 vaccine. Some clones are missing from TCRdb's copy, which holds only in-frame ones; the method was immunoSEQ multiplex PCR. Among roughly 140,000 clones listed, 75% to 95% were seen once. The CDR3 runs to 15 residues. Germline values: CDR1 SGHNT, CDR2 YYREEE (reference sequence). Trimming removed 0 bases at V and 2 bases at J, with 9 bases between. This clone was seen a single time. Its cognate antigen is unknown. Second-dose schedules of about 4 or about 12 weeks were combined. Broader study findings: Just a handful of people given AZD1222 tested seropositive at baseline.

The receptor's source is an adult who received the AZD1222 COVID-19 vaccine. This sequence joins TRBV5-4 and TRBJ2-1, with TRBD2 as a possible D gene (5 bases). Sequenced material: peripheral blood, taken 28 days after the second AZD1222 dose. The CDR3 is CASSLGGPTYNEQFF. CDR3 DNA: TGTGCCAGCAGCTTGGGAGGGCCAACCTACAATGAGCAGTTCTTC.